This TCR beta chain was retrieved from a study of CD4 T cells in relation to SARS-CoV-2 and coronaviruses listed by TCRdb under 2021. For context, the study as a whole: The ViraFEST assay cultured PBMCs with antigen for about eleven days, then sequenced TCR beta CDR3s to find antigen-specific clonal expansions. Patient-derived lymphoblastoid cell lines were used to map the HLA restriction of shared crossreactive spike epitopes. The study assessed, at the TCR clonotype level, memory CD4+ T cell crossreactivity between SARS-CoV-2 and common cold coronavirus spike proteins. The Adaptive Biotechnologies TCR-sequencing kit was used for samples from a few pre-COVID donors and for the naive versus memory experiments, whereas the other data were Illumina-based. Across all 12 patients in the full convalescent cohort, ages ranged from about 20 to 75 years, with a median of 38. Expansion assays from other donors in the study were sequenced with a different, Illumina-based TCR-beta assay. Of the approximately twelve convalescent patients, 8 were male and 4 were female, and two of the subjects were Hispanic.

Findings and caveats that apply to the study as a whole: Small numbers of patients and of tested TCRs limited the study. Compared with monoreactive clones, crossreactive clones had significantly weaker SARS-CoV-2-driven expansion, a result consistent with antigenic imprinting. Crossreactivity analysis was centred on spike protein, so crossreactivity against other viral proteins was not assessed. Naive versus memory sequencing indicated the assay detects memory recall responses rather than primary responses primed during culture. Pre-pandemic and post-infection samples were not both contributed by any donor, so tracing of the source of pre-existing responses was limited. About 65% of donors had memory CD4+ clonotypes that crossrecognized SARS-CoV-2 and at least one common cold coronavirus spike.

This clone was seen a handful of times. Its antigen has not been determined. It has no much larger one-base neighbor in the sample; base qualities were not kept. V loses 2 bases of germline sequence and J loses 4 bases, and the interval between the two ends is 6 bases. From the cysteine through the phenylalanine, the CDR3 covers 13 amino acids. CDR3 DNA only is kept here, 39 bases in frame from base 1. Naive and memory CD4+ T cells were separated from cryopreserved PBMCs by first enriching for CD4 and then performing EasySep naive CD4+ T cell enrichment. Sorted naive or memory CD4+ T cells (10^5) were cultured 1:1 with T cell-depleted PBMCs and CEF peptides for around ten days. Triplicate replicate wells were generally used for each peptide culture condition. Ficoll-Paque PLUS gradient centrifugation was used to isolate PBMCs from either whole blood or leukapheresis product. The PBMCs went either fresh into the expansion assay or into cryopreservation at -140 degrees C. The QIAamp Micro DNA Kit was used to extract genomic DNA from the CD4+ T cells.

Survey-level immunoSEQ TCR-beta sequencing was performed on DNA from CEF-cultured naive and memory CD4+ T cells. Per the source publication's procedure: During preprocessing, nonproductive sequences were discarded, as were any CDR3s that did not begin with C, did not end with F or W, or were shorter than 7 amino acids. Antigen-specific clonotypes were called with the MANAFEST web app, based on expansion relative to reference and other culture wells. A clone was considered positive if the clone showed significant expansion compared with the reference culture in 2 of 3 replicate wells at an FDR below 0.05. For a clone to be considered positive, significant expansion relative to all other tandem wells and an odds ratio above 5 were also required. Cultured and uncultured naive and memory CD4+ repertoires were searched for CDR3s previously identified as spike- and CEF-reactive. CDR3 homology was quantified as pairwise Levenshtein distance, calculated with the stringdist R package after three terminal residues were trimmed from each end. Entries here come from immuneACCESS through TCRdb and include only in-frame sequences with V and J called. Some clones fail to appear in such tables; in the studies checked, an unresolved V gene covers under half of the shortfall, and the cause of the remainder is unknown. V and J calls plus clone size are reproduced from that table; the DNA served to infer D and trimming. The sample table contains about 35,000 clones; only one count was recorded for about 79% of them. The ten top clones hold 6% to 8.5% of the sample.

Sequenced sample: naive CD4+ T cells from PBMCs, cultured in vitro. What this sample's cell subset or site label stands for: naive CD4+ T cells isolated by negative enrichment. The chain was built from TRBV12-3 or TRBV12-4 and TRBJ1-5, and TRBD1 may be the D gene, going by 6 matching bases. The origin of this receptor is an adult with COVID-19. The DNA is TGTGCCAGCAGTTTACAGGGGAATCAGCCCCAGCATTTT. Translated, it gives CASSLQGNQPQHF.